This entry features one TCR beta chain sequence. The antigen remains undetermined. This table comes from immunoSEQ multiplex PCR, and its TCRdb copy is limited to in-frame clones, with some not included. The table shows 47,000 or so clones, with roughly 85% occurring only once. The data were obtained in a study of radiotherapy plus CTLA-4 blockade in lung cancer. At the level of the study: Disease control was achieved by approximately 32% of patients, and objective responses by 15% to 20%.

Study-level results: Following radiotherapy plus ipilimumab, tumor-derived TCR clones expanded in the blood. Reported findings show early blood T cell clone dynamics, with interferon-beta, best predicted response.

Chemo-refractory metastatic non-small-cell lung cancer patients underwent focal radiation alongside CTLA-4 blockade with ipilimumab. Germline lookup yields CDR1 SGHTA and CDR2 FQGTGA. Trimming removed 0 bases from V and 6 bases from J; junction bases left unmatched: 14. This CDR3 has 18 amino acids. The gene calls are TRBV7-3 and TRBJ2-3, with 8 bases identical to TRBD2. The TCR comes from a human donor with non-small cell lung cancer whose response to radiotherapy plus ipilimumab could not be evaluated. This material consisted of peripheral blood, taken from a patient treated with radiotherapy plus ipilimumab. CDR3 region: CASSLTAPGRGLGDTQYF. CDR3 coding DNA: TGTGCCAGCAGCTTAACCGCGCCCGGGAGGGGATTAGGTGATACGCAGTATTTT.